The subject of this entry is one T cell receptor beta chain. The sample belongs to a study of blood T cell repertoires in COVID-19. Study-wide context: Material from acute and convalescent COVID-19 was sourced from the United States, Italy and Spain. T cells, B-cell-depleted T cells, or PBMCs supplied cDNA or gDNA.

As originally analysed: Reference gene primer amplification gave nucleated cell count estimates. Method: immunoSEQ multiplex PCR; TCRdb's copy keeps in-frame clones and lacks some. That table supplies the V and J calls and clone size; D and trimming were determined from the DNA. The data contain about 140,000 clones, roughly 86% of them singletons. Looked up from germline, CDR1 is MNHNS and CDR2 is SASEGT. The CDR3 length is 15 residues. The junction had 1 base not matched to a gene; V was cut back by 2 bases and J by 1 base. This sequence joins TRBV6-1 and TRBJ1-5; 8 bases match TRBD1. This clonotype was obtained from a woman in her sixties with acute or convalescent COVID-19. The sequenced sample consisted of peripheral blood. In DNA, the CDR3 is TGTGCCAGCAGTGAACAGGGGGCGAGCAATCAGCCCCAGCATTTT. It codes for CASSEQGASNQPQHF.